Below are 17 T cell receptor beta chains sequenced from a single sample in a study of blood T cell repertoires in COVID-19. Sequencing was performed with immunoSEQ multiplex PCR; in TCRdb, only in-frame clones are kept and a portion is missing. The sample yields 150,000 to 200,000 clones, around 89% seen once. The sample comprised peripheral blood. The receptors here all came from a human donor in a cohort sampled during active COVID-19.

The chain uses TRBV28 and TRBJ1-2, with D hard to call. V was shortened by 3 bases and J by 8 bases, with 10 bases between the two germline ends. CDR1 is MDHEN, CDR2 SYDVKM, per germline. This CDR3 has 12 residues. CDR3 DNA sequence: TGTGCCAGCAGTTTGTGGAGGCGCGGCTACACCTTC. Protein sequence: CASSLWRRGYTF.

V gene TRBV4-1 combines with J gene TRBJ2-2; TRBD2 aligns across 9 bases. Germline values: CDR1 MGHRA, CDR2 YSYEKL. This CDR3 has 15 amino acids. Trimming took 7 bases from V and 7 from J; bases not matched to a gene: 10. The DNA of the CDR3 is TGCGCCAGCATGCGGTCTAGCGGGACTATCGGGGAGCTGTTTTTT. Translating it yields CASMRSSGTIGELFF.

This clone was counted only a few times. The CDR3 region is CASRTGLGAADTQYF. Written as DNA, the CDR3 is TGTGCCAGCAGGACGGGACTCGGGGCCGCAGATACGCAGTATTTT. The V and J genes are TRBV7-2 and TRBJ2-3; perhaps TRBD2 as D (6 bases). The CDR3 extends over 15 amino acids. Germline assignment: CDR1 SGHTA and CDR2 FQGNSA. V lost 6 bases, J lost 4 bases, and 17 bases lay in between.

The chain combines TRBV4-3 with TRBJ1-2, with 8 nucleotides matching TRBD1. The V gene's germline CDR1 is LGHNA and CDR2 YSLEER. The CDR3 has 16 amino acids. After removal of 0 bases from V and 1 base from J, the junction contained 4 bases not matched to a gene. CDR3 DNA sequence: TGCGCCAGCAGCCAAGATTACAGGGGGTATAACTATGGCTACACCTTC. Protein sequence: CASSQDYRGYNYGYTF.

The chain uses TRBV6-1 and TRBJ2-7; 8 nucleotides match TRBD1. Per germline, CDR1 MNHNS and CDR2 SASEGT. CDR3 size: 15 residues. J gave up 4 bases and V 2 bases, and 7 bases lay outside the gene matches. The CDR3 spells CASSEYWDRLYEQYF. The CDR3 region has the DNA TGTGCCAGCAGTGAATACTGGGACAGGCTATACGAGCAGTACTTC.

The chain combines TRBV7-9 with TRBJ1-4; a possible D gene is TRBD1 (6 bases). The germline gives CDR1 SEHNR, CDR2 FQNEAQ (reference sequence). Trimming cost V 4 bases and J 4 bases, with 16 bases left between them. The CDR3 has 16 amino acids. DNA for the CDR3: TGTGCCAGCAGCTCAAAAGGCGGACAGATTAATGAAAAACTGTTTTTT. Protein product: CASSSKGGQINEKLFF.

The chain has TRBV5-1 and TRBJ2-5, with 8 bases that match TRBD2. The CDR3 consists of 14 residues. Trimming at V came to 4 bases and at J to 4 bases, leaving 6 bases not matched to a gene. Germline CDR1 SGHRS, CDR2 YFSETQ. The chain's CDR3 is CASSVAGMGETQYF. CDR3 DNA: TGCGCCAGCAGCGTAGCGGGAATGGGAGAGACCCAGTACTTC.

The genes are TRBV2 and TRBJ1-1; D gene unclear. The germline V and J ends were trimmed by 7 bases and 0 bases, with 3 bases remaining between them. The CDR3 is made up of 11 amino acids. CDR1 and CDR2 from the germline V gene are SNHLY and FYNNEI. The CDR3: CASTMNTEAFF. CDR3 nucleotides: TGTGCCAGCACCATGAACACTGAAGCTTTCTTT.

The chain uses TRBV4-2 and TRBJ2-7; maybe TRBD1 (6 bases). This CDR3 is built from 14 residues. V was pared by 0 bases and J by 4 bases, with 10 bases between. Germline CDR1 LGHNA, CDR2 YNFKEQ. CDR3 nucleotides: TGTGCCAGCAGCCAAGATCTGCAGGGGTACGAGCAGTACTTC. Protein product: CASSQDLQGYEQYF.

The chain is built from TRBV19 and TRBJ2-6; maybe TRBD2 (5 bases). Trimming took 3 bases from V and 0 from J, leaving 15 bases between them. Germline assignment: CDR1 LNHDA and CDR2 SQIVND (reference sequence). The CDR3 extends over 18 amino acids. In DNA, the CDR3 is TGTGCCAGTAGTATGAGGTGGACTCAGAGCTCTGGGGCCAACGTCCTGACTTTC. Encoded protein: CASSMRWTQSSGANVLTF.

The chain is built from TRBV27 and TRBJ2-3; 8 positions match TRBD1. This CDR3 has 13 residues. After removal of 4 bases from V and 7 bases from J, the junction contained 4 bases not matched to a gene. Germline CDR1 reads MNHEY; CDR2 reads SMNVEV (reference sequence). Here the CDR3 reads CASSSRGHHTQYF. The CDR3 DNA sequence: TGTGCCAGCAGTTCCAGGGGGCATCATACGCAGTATTTT.

The J gene is TRBJ2-3, the V gene TRBV4-3, with 7 bases aligning to TRBD2. V lost 0 bases and J lost 6; bases outside the gene matches: 6. This CDR3 region has 15 residues. Germline values: CDR1 LGHNA, CDR2 YSLEER. The CDR3 nucleotides read TGCGCCAGCAGCCAAGACACGGGGGGTGGGGATACGCAGTATTTT. It encodes CASSQDTGGGDTQYF.

The genes are TRBV27 and TRBJ2-2; 8 nucleotides align to TRBD2. The CDR3 runs 17 residues. With V trimmed by 3 bases and J by 9 bases, 15 bases remained unmatched. Germline V gene lookup returns CDR1 MNHEY and CDR2 SMNVEV (reference sequence). The CDR3 bases are TGTGCCAGCAGTTTCACCTCCTTGACCGGGACTAGTAGGGAGCTGTTTTTT. Its protein is CASSFTSLTGTSRELFF.

The chain is built from TRBV7-2 and TRBJ1-2, with 7 bases matching TRBD1. V trimming: 5 bases; J trimming: 7 bases; junction bases outside the gene matches: 10. Germline V gives CDR1 SGHTA, CDR2 FQGNSA. The CDR3 is made up of 14 amino acids. The CDR3 here is CASSVTTGAGGYTF. DNA of the CDR3: TGTGCCAGCAGCGTTACTACAGGGGCGGGTGGCTACACCTTC.

This chain joins TRBV28 and TRBJ1-2; D is ambiguous. The CDR3 loop spans 15 amino acids. Trimming took off 2 bases at V and 0 bases at J, with 10 bases between the two ends. The germline V gene has CDR1 MDHEN and CDR2 SYDVKM. The CDR3 DNA is TGTGCCAGCAGTTTAACGGGAGGCTCTAACTATGGCTACACCTTC. It translates to CASSLTGGSNYGYTF.

In nucleotides, the CDR3 is TGTGCCAGCAGCTTGGCAGGGCCAGGAGGCTACACCTTC. Translated, it gives CASSLAGPGGYTF. The V call is TRBV7-2, the J call TRBJ1-2; perhaps TRBD1 as D (5 bases). The germline gives CDR1 SGHTA, CDR2 FQGNSA. Between the trimmed V and J ends, which lost 3 bases and 8 bases, there was a span of 13 bases. This CDR3 comprises 13 residues.

The rearrangement uses TRBV6-2 or TRBV6-3 and TRBJ1-6, with 9 bases matching TRBD1. This CDR3 region has 17 residues. In germline, CDR1 is MNHEY, CDR2 SVGEGT. The trim removed 0 bases at V and 2 bases at J, leaving 2 bases unmatched. CDR3 sequence reads: CASSYSGQGTYNSPLHF. CDR3 sequence (DNA): TGTGCCAGCAGTTACTCCGGACAGGGGACCTATAATTCACCCCTCCACTTT.